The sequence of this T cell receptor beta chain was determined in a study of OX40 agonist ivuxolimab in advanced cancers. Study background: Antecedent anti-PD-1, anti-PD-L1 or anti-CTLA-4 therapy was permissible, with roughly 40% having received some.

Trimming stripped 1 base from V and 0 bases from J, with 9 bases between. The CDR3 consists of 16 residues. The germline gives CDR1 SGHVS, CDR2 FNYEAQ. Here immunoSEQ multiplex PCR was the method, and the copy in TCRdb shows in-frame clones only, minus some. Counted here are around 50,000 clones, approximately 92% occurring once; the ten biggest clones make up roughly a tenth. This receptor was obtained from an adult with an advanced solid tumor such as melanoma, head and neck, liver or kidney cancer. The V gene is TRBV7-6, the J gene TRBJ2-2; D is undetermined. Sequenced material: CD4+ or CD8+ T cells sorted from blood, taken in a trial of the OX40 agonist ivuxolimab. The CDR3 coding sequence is TGTGCCAGCAGCTTAGGTGTAGGGACGAACACCGGGGAGCTGTTTTTT. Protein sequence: CASSLGVGTNTGELFF.